The T cell receptor beta chain described here comes from a study of blood T cell repertoires in COVID-19 (dated by TCRdb to 2020 to 2022). Background for the entire study: Samples from collaborators originated in the United States, Italy and Spain and spanned both the acute and convalescent phases of COVID-19. The prospective study material was composed of cDNA or gDNA derived from T cells, B-cell-depleted T cells, or PBMCs. The dataset comprised deeply sampled blood TCRbeta repertoires from subjects exposed to, actively infected with, or recovered from COVID-19. The repertoires were released in a freely available public database meant as a resource for research on the immune response to SARS-CoV-2. Samples came from the ongoing ImmuneRACE study (first 160 participants) plus 1,254 subjects from 6 global collaborators. The sample metadata nearly always contained a de-identified subject ID, COVID-19 status, age in years and sex. HLA class I and class II types, where available, came from metadata supplied by the sample provider rather than from assay-based typing. What the work shows at the level of the full study, not this receptor alone: The amount of clinical and demographic metadata varied by source and participant and was provided uncurated.

TCRbeta CDR3 regions were amplified from genomic DNA by means of the immunoSEQ Assay, a bias-controlled multiplex PCR. In the paper's pipeline: The number of nucleated cells in each sample was estimated from the amplification of reference gene primers within the assay. To quantify the absolute abundance of each unique TCRbeta CDR3 rearrangement, sequence reads were collapsed and filtered. For each sample, productive Simpson clonality was calculated as the square root of Simpson's diversity index across productive rearrangements. This immuneACCESS table, as held by TCRdb, lists in-frame sequences with V and J called but not all clones. Of the missing ones, under half trace to an unresolved V gene in checked studies; the others have no known cause. Clone size and the V and J calls come from that table; the DNA yielded D and trimming. Counted in this sample were 300,000 to 400,000 clones; 86% of them appeared once. Just over 7% of the sample is held by the ten biggest clonotypes.

One collaborating source in Seattle enrolled patients while the patients were actively infected and followed the patients over time throughout the course of disease. Collaborating institutions collected whole blood in K2EDTA tubes following their own protocols. For TCRbeta analysis, collaborators shipped samples as frozen whole blood, isolated PBMCs, or DNA extracted from either of those sample types. The germline V gene provides CDR1 KGHSH and CDR2 LQKENI. The CDR3 measures 16 amino acids from cysteine to phenylalanine. The retained sequence is limited to the CDR3, 48 bases, with the frame set at the first base. Relative to germline, V is missing 2 bases and J is missing 6 bases, with 8 bases of the junction outside any gene match. With respect to this clone: Its antigen remains undetermined. No per-base quality is available; no much larger clone lies one base away.

Recombination joined TRBV18 with TRBJ1-5; 9 central nucleotides agree with TRBD1. The clonotype originates from a woman aged 55-75 years with COVID-19, enrolled during active disease. Material for sequencing was peripheral blood. DNA sequence: TGTGCCAGCTCACCATCTTCACAGGGGGCTTTTCAGCCCCAGCATTTT. This yields the protein CASSPSSQGAFQPQHF.